The 6 T cell receptor beta chains below were found in one sample sequenced in a study of cytomegalovirus exposure and HLA in healthy donors. Use of 60 Vbeta and 13 Jbeta primers characterized the PCR. Generated by immunoSEQ multiplex PCR, the TCRdb table keeps only in-frame clones and is missing some. The data show approximately 100,000 clones, with roughly 10% seen just once and roughly 4.7% held by the top ten. Material: PBMCs. The receptors stem from a man aged 50-60 years in good health and CMV-seropositive.

The chain carries TRBV5-6 and TRBJ1-1, with no clear D. Between the trimmed V and J ends, which lost 0 bases and 0 bases, there was a span of 15 bases. Germline V CDR1 and CDR2: SGHDT, YYEEEE. This CDR3 region has 17 residues. The chain's CDR3 is CASSLARQAYMNTEAFF. CDR3 sequence (DNA): TGTGCCAGCAGCTTGGCCAGGCAGGCCTACATGAACACTGAAGCTTTCTTT. Variable domain in full (rest from reference TRBV5-6 and TRBJ1-1): DAGVTQSPTHLIKTRGQQVTLRCSPKSGHDTVSWYQQALGQGPQFIFQYYEEEERQRGNFPDRFSGHQFPNYSSELNVNALLLGDSALYLCASSLARQAYMNTEAFFGQGTRLTVV.

The J gene is TRBJ2-3, the V gene TRBV7-6, with a possible D match to TRBD1 (6 bases). The germline CDR1 and CDR2 sequences are SGHVS and FNYEAQ. The CDR3 loop spans 14 amino acids. The V end was cut by 5 bases, the J end by 5 bases, with 14 bases between. CDR3 nucleotides: TGTGCCAGCAGCCCTAGCAGCAGGGGAGATACGCAGTATTTT. Protein sequence: CASSPSSRGDTQYF.

This clone came up a few times. The chain uses TRBV6-6 and TRBJ2-7, with 9 bases that match TRBD2. This CDR3 spans 14 amino acids. Germline V lookup: CDR1 MNHNY, CDR2 SVGAGI (reference sequence). J lost 6 bases, V lost 8 bases, and 11 bases had no gene match. CDR3 amino acids: CASLPRLAGPEQYF. CDR3 coding DNA: TGTGCCAGCCTCCCAAGGCTAGCGGGACCCGAGCAGTACTTC.

This clone appeared a single time. The chain combines TRBV9 with TRBJ1-6, with a possible D match to TRBD1 (6 bases). CDR1 is SGDLS and CDR2 is YYNGEE in the germline V gene. The CDR3 is 14 residues long. The V and J ends lost 4 bases and 7 bases respectively, with 12 bases between them. The CDR3 is CASSPDRLNSPLHF. CDR3 DNA: TGTGCCAGCAGCCCCGACAGGCTGAATTCACCCCTCCACTTT.

This clone was found a few times. This sequence joins TRBV2 and TRBJ2-3; 8 nucleotides align to TRBD2. The CDR3 runs 16 residues. Germline CDR1 and CDR2: SNHLY and FYNNEI. The junction had 9 bases not matched to a gene; V was cut back by 3 bases and J by 4 bases. CDR3 nucleotides: TGTGCCAGCAGTGATTACAGCGGGAGATTCTCAGATACGCAGTATTTT. It yields the protein CASSDYSGRFSDTQYF. Together with reference TRBV2 and TRBJ2-3, the CDR3 gives the full variable domain: EPEVTQTPSHQVTQMGQEVILRCVPISNHLYFYWYRQILGQKVEFLVSFYNNEISEKSEIFDDQFSVERPDGSNFTLKIRSTKLEDSAMYFCASSDYSGRFSDTQYFGPGTRLTVL.

In DNA form, the CDR3 reads TGTGCCAGCAGGCTGGGAGCCCAGAGCTCCTACGAGCAGTACTTC. It yields the protein CASRLGAQSSYEQYF. The chain is built from TRBV6-1 and TRBJ2-7; the D gene is possibly TRBD2 (5 bases). CDR1 and CDR2 (germline): MNHNS, SASEGT. CDR3 length: 15 amino acids. Trimming shortened V by 6 bases and J by 0 bases, and 15 bases separated the two germline ends.